The sequence of this T cell receptor (beta chain) was determined in a study of blood T cell repertoires in COVID-19 (dated by TCRdb to between 2020 and 2021). For the study in its entirety: Samples covering the acute and convalescent phases of COVID-19 were provided by collaborators in the United States, Italy and Spain. The prospective study material was composed of cDNA or gDNA derived from T cells, B-cell-depleted T cells, or PBMCs. Deeply sampled blood TCRbeta repertoires from subjects exposed to, actively infected with, or recovered from COVID-19 were included in the dataset. The repertoires were released in a freely available public database intended as a resource for research on the immune response to SARS-CoV-2. Samples were obtained from the ongoing ImmuneRACE study (first 160 participants) and from 1,254 subjects provided by 6 global collaborators. A de-identified subject ID, COVID-19 status, age in years and sex were almost always included in the sample metadata. Where available, HLA class I and class II types were obtained from metadata supplied by the sample provider rather than from assay-based typing.

What the study reported, not specific to this receptor: How much clinical and demographic metadata was included differed by source and by participant, and the metadata was provided uncurated.

From the germline V gene (reference sequence), CDR1 is LNHDA and CDR2 is SQIVND. V lost 3 bases and J lost 2 bases; the stretch between them is 8 bases long. Measured from the cysteine to the phenylalanine, the CDR3 is 15 residues long. Only the CDR3 DNA is retained, 45 bases long and in frame from the first base. TCRbeta CDR3 regions were amplified from genomic DNA by means of the immunoSEQ Assay, a bias-controlled multiplex PCR. Regarding the original processing steps: The number of nucleated cells in each sample was estimated by amplification of reference gene primers within the assay. Sequence reads were collapsed and filtered to measure the absolute abundance of every unique TCRbeta CDR3 rearrangement. For each sample, productive Simpson clonality was calculated as the square root of Simpson's diversity index over productive rearrangements. What TCRdb holds here is the immuneACCESS table cut down to in-frame rearrangements. Part of the clones is not present; checked against another copy, under half of the missing clones reflect an unresolved V gene, and the others are unexplained. V, J and clone size are those of that table, while D and trimming were read from the DNA. The sample records about 160,000 clones, around 82% of which are singletons. Nearly 15% of the sample is held by the ten biggest clonotypes.

Whole blood was collected in K2EDTA tubes by collaborating institutions according to the institutions' own protocols. For TCRbeta analysis, collaborators shipped samples in one of three forms: frozen whole blood, isolated PBMCs, or DNA extracted from either of those sample types. This clone was recorded only once. Its antigen target is currently unknown. The sample holds no much larger clone one base away, and base qualities are not on file. The sequence was collected from a human donor with acute or convalescent COVID-19. The donor label of this sample is uncertain. The rearrangement joined TRBV19 to TRBJ2-6; possibly the D gene is TRBD1, per 6 matching bases. Sequenced material: peripheral blood. The CDR3 reads as follows: CASSMGAAGANVLTF. In nucleotides, the sequence is TGTGCCAGTAGTATGGGGGCAGCTGGGGCCAACGTCCTGACTTTC.